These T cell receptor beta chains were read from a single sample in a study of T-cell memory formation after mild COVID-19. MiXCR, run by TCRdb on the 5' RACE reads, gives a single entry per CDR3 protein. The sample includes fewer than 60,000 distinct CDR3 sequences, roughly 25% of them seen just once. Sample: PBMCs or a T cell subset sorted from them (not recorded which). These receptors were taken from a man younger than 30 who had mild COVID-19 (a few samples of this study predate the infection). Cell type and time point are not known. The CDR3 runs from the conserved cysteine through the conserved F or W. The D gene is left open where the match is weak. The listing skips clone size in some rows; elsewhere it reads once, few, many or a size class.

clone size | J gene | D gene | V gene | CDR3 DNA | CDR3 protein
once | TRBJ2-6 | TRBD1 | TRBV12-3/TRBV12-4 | TGTGCCAGCAGTTTAGAGGACAGGGTGGGGGCCAACGTCCTGACTTTC | CASSLEDRVGANVLTF
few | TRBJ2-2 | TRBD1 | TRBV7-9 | TGTGCCAGCACCTTGGAACCAGGGGGCCAGGTATCTACCGGGGAGCTGTTTTTT | CASTLEPGGQVSTGELFF
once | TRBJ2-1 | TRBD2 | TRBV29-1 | TGCAGCGCACTAGCGGACTCCTACAATGAGCAGTTCTTC | CSALADSYNEQFF
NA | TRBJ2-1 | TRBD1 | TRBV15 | TGTGCCACCAGCAGAGAGTCCGGGACAGGGCGCAATGAGCAGTTCTTC | CATSRESGTGRNEQFF
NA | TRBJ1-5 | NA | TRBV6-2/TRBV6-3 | TGTGCCAGCAGTTACTCGGGTGATCAGCCCCAGCATTTT | CASSYSGDQPQHF
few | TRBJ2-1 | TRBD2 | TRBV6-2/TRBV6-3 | TGTGCCAGCAGTTACGGAAGCGGGGGATACAATGAGCAGTTCTTC | CASSYGSGGYNEQFF
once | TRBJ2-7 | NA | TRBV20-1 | TGCAGTGCGGAGGGTAAGGGGGGCTTGTTCTACGAGCAGTACTTC | CSAEGKGGLFYEQYF
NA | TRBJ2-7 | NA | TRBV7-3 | TGTGCCAGCAGCCCGCGCGTGGAACACTCCTACGAGCAGTACTTC | CASSPRVEHSYEQYF
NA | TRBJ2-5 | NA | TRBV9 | TGTGCCAGCAGCGTAGCGGACACCCAAGAGACCCAGTACTTC | CASSVADTQETQYF
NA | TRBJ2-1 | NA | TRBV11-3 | TGTGCCAGCAGCTTATCAGGGGCCTACAATGAGCAGTTCTTC | CASSLSGAYNEQFF
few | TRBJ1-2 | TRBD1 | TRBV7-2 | TGTGCCAGCAGCTCTCACCCCCAGGGGGCATTTGGCTACACCTTC | CASSSHPQGAFGYTF
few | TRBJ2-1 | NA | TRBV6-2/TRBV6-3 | TGTGCCAGCAGTTGGGGCAATGAGCAGTTCTTC | CASSWGNEQFF
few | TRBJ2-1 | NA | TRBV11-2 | TGTGCCAGCAGCTCTTGGGCTAGCTCCTACAATGAGCAGTTCTTC | CASSSWASSYNEQFF
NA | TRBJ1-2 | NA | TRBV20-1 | TGCAGTGCTAGAGATAGTAGCGGACAGCCGATTAACTATGGCTACACCTTC | CSARDSSGQPINYGYTF
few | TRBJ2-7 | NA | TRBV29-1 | TGCAGCGTTGAGTGGACGGACTACGAGCAGTACTTC | CSVEWTDYEQYF